What follows are 5 T cell receptor beta chains derived from one specimen sequenced in a study of vaccination and CD4 T cells after COVID-19 (dated by TCRdb to 2021 to 2024). Receptors were amplified or captured by PCR. Sequencer: Illumina iSeq 100. TCR sequencing of DNA from cultured CD4+ T cells used the Oncomine TCR Beta short-read assay at the Johns Hopkins FTIC core. TCRdb trimmed the raw reads at Q25, called clones with MiXCR and kept productive beta chains. Every distinct CDR3 protein forms one entry, paired with its most common genes and DNA. For this sample the table gives roughly 10,000 distinct CDR3 sequences, of which under 30% were detected only once. The ten top clones hold about 15% of the sample. The treatment or condition label of this sample denotes: approximately 9-day PBMC culture with coronavirus spike peptide pools or control peptides (ViraFEST assay). The antigens for these receptors are not known.

Source: CD4+ T cells from blood, cultured in vitro, taken after SARS-CoV-2 vaccination. The origin of the receptors is a human donor who had recovered from COVID-19.

The chain uses TRBV12-3 or TRBV12-4 and TRBJ2-7; D gene ambiguous. V was cut by 2 bases and J by 3 bases, with 11 bases left in between. This CDR3 contains 14 residues. CDR3 DNA: TGTGCCAGCAGTTTAAGCGAACAGTTCTACGAGCAGTACTTC. It is translated as CASSLSEQFYEQYF.

The rearrangement joins TRBV12-3 or TRBV12-4 to TRBJ2-3; possibly TRBD2 for D (7 bases). The CDR3 runs 14 residues. V was clipped by 1 base and J by 6 bases, with 11 bases between them. The CDR3: CASSLEQGGDTQYF. The CDR3 nucleotides read TGTGCCAGCAGTTTAGAACAGGGAGGGGATACGCAGTATTTT.

The sample holds a few counts of this clonotype. The V gene is TRBV19, the J gene TRBJ1-6; D remains unclear. The CDR3 spans 13 residues. The V end lost 5 bases, the J end lost 10 bases, and 12 bases lay between the germline ends. Germline CDR1 reads LNHDA; CDR2 reads SQIVND (reference sequence). The CDR3 DNA is TGTGCCAGTAGTTGGGCGACTAACTCACCCCTCCACTTT. Amino acids: CASSWATNSPLHF. The complete variable domain, with remaining parts taken from reference TRBV19 and TRBJ1-6, reads DGGITQSPKYLFRKEGQNVTLSCEQNLNHDAMYWYRQDPGQGLRLIYYSQIVNDFQKGDIAEGYSVSREKKESFPLTVTSAQKNPTAFYLCASSWATNSPLHFGNGTRLTVT.

A few counts support this clonotype. This chain joins TRBV2 and TRBJ2-6; D not resolved. The CDR3 covers 12 residues. V was shortened by 4 bases and J by 12 bases, with 10 bases between the two germline ends. Germline CDR1 is SNHLY and CDR2 is FYNNEI. The CDR3 reads CASSVTSGVLTF. As DNA, the CDR3 is TGTGCCAGCAGTGTGACGTCTGGCGTCCTGACTTTC.

V usage is TRBV28 and J usage is TRBJ1-3; no firm D call. CDR3 length: 15 amino acids. V was trimmed by 6 bases and J by 2 bases, leaving 14 bases between them. CDR1 is MDHEN, CDR2 SYDVKM, per germline. In DNA, the CDR3 is TGTGCCAGCAGCACGACTCCGCACGCTGGAAACACCATATATTTT. It yields the protein CASSTTPHAGNTIYF.